Listed below are T cell receptor beta chains from one sample, sequenced in a study of CD8+ T cells in alopecia areata. Clones were read by immunoSEQ multiplex PCR, and TCRdb kept only the in-frame ones, dropping some. The sample holds approximately 280,000 clones, 58% seen once. This specimen consisted of CD4+ T cells sorted from blood, obtained at week 24, from a patient treated with tofacitinib. The origin of the receptors is a human donor with alopecia areata. The CDR3 runs from the conserved cysteine through the conserved F or W. The D gene is left open where the match is weak. Only part of the rows carry a size: once, few, many, or a class if the clone is expanded.

v_call	d_call	j_call	clone_size	cdr3_aa	cdr3_nt
TRBV5-1	.	TRBJ2-2	.	CASSLAGNTGELFF	TGCGCCAGCAGCTTGGCAGGGAACACCGGGGAGCTGTTTTTT
TRBV9	.	TRBJ1-5	.	CASSPGSNQPQHF	TGTGCCAGCAGCCCGGGAAGCAATCAGCCCCAGCATTTT
TRBV30	.	TRBJ2-3	.	CAWRGRQATDTQYF	TGTGCCTGGAGGGGCCGACAGGCCACAGATACGCAGTATTTT
TRBV15	TRBD1	TRBJ1-5	once	CATNRDRAYNQPQHF	TGTGCCACCAACCGAGACAGGGCCTATAATCAGCCCCAGCATTTT
TRBV5-1	.	TRBJ2-5	.	CASSLQETQYF	TGCGCCAGCAGCCTTCAAGAGACCCAGTACTTC
TRBV5-1	TRBD1	TRBJ2-1	.	CASSLRDRGNEQFF	TGCGCCAGCAGCCTCCGGGACAGGGGTAATGAGCAGTTCTTC
TRBV5-1	TRBD2	TRBJ2-3	.	CASTSRGRGTDTQYF	TGCGCCAGCACCTCACGGGGGAGGGGCACAGATACGCAGTATTTT
TRBV29-1	.	TRBJ2-7	.	CSVGEGRTYEQYF	TGCAGCGTTGGCGAAGGGAGGACCTACGAGCAGTACTTC
TRBV19	.	TRBJ1-5	.	CASSTDTFNQPQHF	TGTGCCAGTAGTACCGACACCTTCAATCAGCCCCAGCATTTT
TRBV5-1	.	TRBJ2-5	.	CASSQTQGRGAQYF	TGCGCCAGCAGTCAAACCCAGGGGCGCGGGGCCCAGTACTTC
TRBV4-3	TRBD1	TRBJ1-2	.	CASRGDRVTDGYTF	TGCGCCAGCCGGGGGGACAGGGTGACAGATGGCTACACCTTC
TRBV29-1	TRBD1	TRBJ1-1	few	CSVEGQGAAEAFF	TGCAGCGTTGAGGGACAGGGGGCCGCGGAAGCTTTCTTT
TRBV7-2	.	TRBJ2-1	.	CASSSSDRAGYNEQFF	TGTGCCAGCAGCTCCTCCGACAGGGCGGGGTACAATGAGCAGTTCTTC
TRBV5-4	TRBD1	TRBJ2-7	.	CASAEGTGSREQYF	TGTGCCAGCGCGGAAGGGACAGGGTCGAGAGAGCAGTACTTC
TRBV11-2	.	TRBJ2-2	few	CASSLEVVAGELFF	TGTGCCAGCAGCTTAGAGGTGGTAGCCGGGGAGCTGTTTTTT
TRBV25-1	.	TRBJ2-7	.	CASSRPGPDYEQYF	TGTGCCAGCAGTAGGCCGGGACCGGACTACGAGCAGTACTTC
TRBV29-1	.	TRBJ1-5	.	CSSVDRPNQPQHF	TGCAGCTCTGTGGACAGACCCAATCAGCCCCAGCATTTT
TRBV30	.	TRBJ1-1	.	CAWRQALTEAFF	TGTGCCTGGCGACAGGCGCTCACTGAAGCTTTCTTT
TRBV10-3	TRBD2	TRBJ2-1	few	CAIKGLAADEQFF	TGTGCCATCAAAGGACTAGCGGCTGATGAGCAGTTCTTC
TRBV7-9	.	TRBJ2-3	few	CASSLPLMRGLHRSQYF	TGTGCCAGCAGCTTACCCCTTATGCGGGGGCTACATCGTTCGCAGTATTTT
TRBV30	.	TRBJ1-5	once	CAWAGAGQPQHF	TGTGCCTGGGCGGGGGCCGGGCAGCCCCAGCATTTT
TRBV29-1	.	TRBJ1-1	.	CSGLDSMNTEAFF	TGCAGCGGACTGGACAGCATGAACACTGAAGCTTTCTTT
TRBV30	.	TRBJ1-3	few	CAWHAGTSGNTIYF	TGTGCCTGGCACGCAGGGACGAGTGGAAACACCATATATTTT
TRBV27	.	TRBJ2-6	once	CASSLGRSSGANVLTF	TGTGCCAGCAGTTTGGGCAGGTCATCTGGGGCCAACGTCCTGACTTTC
TRBV11-2	.	TRBJ1-2	.	CASSSQSYGYTF	TGTGCCAGCAGCTCCCAGAGCTATGGCTACACCTTC
TRBV5-1	TRBD2	TRBJ2-5	.	CASSLAASGRYQETQYF	TGCGCCAGCAGCCTGGCAGCTAGCGGGAGGTACCAAGAGACCCAGTACTTC
TRBV7-9	.	TRBJ1-2	once	CASSLAGRGYTF	TGTGCCAGCAGCTTAGCTGGTAGGGGCTACACCTTC